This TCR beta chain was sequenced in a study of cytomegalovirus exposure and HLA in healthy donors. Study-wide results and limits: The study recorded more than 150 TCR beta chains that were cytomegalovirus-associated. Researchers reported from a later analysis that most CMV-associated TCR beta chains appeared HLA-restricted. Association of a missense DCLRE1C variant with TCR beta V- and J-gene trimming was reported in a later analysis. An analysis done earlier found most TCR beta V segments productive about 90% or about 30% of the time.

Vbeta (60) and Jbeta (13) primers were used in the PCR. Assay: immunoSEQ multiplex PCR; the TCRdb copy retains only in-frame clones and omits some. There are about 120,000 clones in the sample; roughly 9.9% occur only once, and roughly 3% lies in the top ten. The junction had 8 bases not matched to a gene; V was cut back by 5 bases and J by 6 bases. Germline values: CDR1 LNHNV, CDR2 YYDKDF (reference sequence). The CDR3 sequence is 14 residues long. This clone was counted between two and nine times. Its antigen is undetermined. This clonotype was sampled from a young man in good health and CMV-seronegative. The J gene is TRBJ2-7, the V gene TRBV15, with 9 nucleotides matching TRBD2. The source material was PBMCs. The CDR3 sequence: CATSGSSGMTEQYF. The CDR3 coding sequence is TGTGCCACCAGCGGGTCTAGCGGGATGACCGAGCAGTACTTC. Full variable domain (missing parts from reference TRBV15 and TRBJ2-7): DAMVIQNPRYQVTQFGKPVTLSCSQTLNHNVMYWYQQKSSQAPKLLFHYYDKDFNNEADTPDNFQSRRPNTSFCFLDIRSPGLGDTAMYLCATSGSSGMTEQYFGPGTRLTVT.